This TCR beta chain was obtained from a study of T cell responses to AZD1222 COVID-19 vaccine. The count of this clone is one. Antigen: not known. Study findings and constraints: Repertoire samples came only from after the peak T cell response. In a largely white British group with more females than males, clonal diversity was possibly underestimated. Across spike, vaccine-associated CD4 TCRs were found, dominant at 160-218 and 743-854.

Clones were read by immunoSEQ multiplex PCR, and TCRdb kept only the in-frame ones, dropping some. The data hold roughly 130,000 clones, with roughly nine tenths observed a single time. Germline-derived CDR1 and CDR2 are KGHDR and SFDVKD. The CDR3 contains 16 residues. V shed 4 bases and J 12 bases; nucleotides not matched to a gene: 10. The chain uses TRBV24-1 and TRBJ2-1; 14 bases agree with TRBD2. The source of this sequence is an adult in good health. The specimen comprised peripheral blood, sampled on day 0 of AZD1222 vaccination. CDR3 sequence reads: CATSDTRGLAGEGQFF. Written as DNA, the CDR3 is TGTGCCACCAGTGACACCCGGGGACTAGCGGGAGAGGGGCAGTTCTTC.